This T cell receptor beta chain was recovered during a study of shared clonotypes between healthy human individuals. The overall study: Used for every donor were three CD4 naive, three CD4 memory, two CD8 naive and one CD8 memory plate. Study results and limitations: Represented diversity (both genetic and exposure-history) was limited by the small number of donors. Apart from blood, nothing was sampled; tissue repertoires likely differ. For naive CD4 cells, 4% to 5% of clonotypes were shared across a handful of donors.

Sequenced by immunoSEQ multiplex PCR; TCRdb stores in-frame clones only, minus some. This sample has over a million clones, with roughly 96% found just once. V shed 5 bases, J shed 0 bases, and the junction held 7 bases outside the gene matches. Germline lookup yields CDR1 SGHDT and CDR2 YYEEEE. The CDR3 totals 16 residues. As for this clone: Its antigen remains unknown.

The chain links TRBV5-6 to TRBJ2-3, with 9 bases aligning to TRBD2. The source of this sequence is a man aged 30-40 years in good health. Material for sequencing was naive CD4+ T cells sorted from blood. Subset of the sample: CD45RA+ positively selected. The CDR3 loop reads CASRTGLAKSTDTQYF. The CDR3, as DNA: TGTGCCAGCAGAACTGGACTAGCGAAAAGCACAGATACGCAGTATTTT. The full variable domain, completed using reference TRBV5-6 and TRBJ2-3, is DAGVTQSPTHLIKTRGQQVTLRCSPKSGHDTVSWYQQALGQGPQFIFQYYEEEERQRGNFPDRFSGHQFPNYSSELNVNALLLGDSALYLCASRTGLAKSTDTQYFGPGTRLTVL.